This TCR beta chain stems from a study of PD-L1 blockade in urothelial cancer. Study in general: Peripheral blood specimens exhibited a median yield of approximately 140,000 T cells.

The method was immunoSEQ multiplex PCR; TCRdb's version includes in-frame clones alone and lacks a portion of them. The table has some 89,000 clones, 85% seen once. This CDR3 comprises 15 residues. V lost 1 base to trimming and J lost 1 base; unmatched junction nucleotides: 2. Germline lookup yields CDR1 MGHDK and CDR2 SYGVNS. As to time point: pretreatment peripheral blood. Sequencing was performed on PBMCs, taken around atezolizumab (anti-PD-L1) treatment. This TCR came from a man aged 55 to 70 with urothelial cancer. This rearrangement joins TRBV25-1 to TRBJ2-5; 8 bases match TRBD1. Here the CDR3 reads CASSESTGGQETQYF. Here the CDR3 DNA reads TGTGCCAGCAGTGAATCCACAGGGGGCCAAGAGACCCAGTACTTC.